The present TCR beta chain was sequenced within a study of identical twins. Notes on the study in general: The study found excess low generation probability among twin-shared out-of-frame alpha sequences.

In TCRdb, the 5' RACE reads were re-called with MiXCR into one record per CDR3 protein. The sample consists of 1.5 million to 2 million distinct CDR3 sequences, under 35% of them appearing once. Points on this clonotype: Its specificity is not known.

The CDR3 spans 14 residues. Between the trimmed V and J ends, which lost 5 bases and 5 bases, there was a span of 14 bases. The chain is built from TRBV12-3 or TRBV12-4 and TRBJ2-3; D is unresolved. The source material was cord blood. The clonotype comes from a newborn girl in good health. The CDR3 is CASSTFTFVDTQYF. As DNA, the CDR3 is TGTGCCAGCAGTACTTTTACTTTCGTAGATACGCAGTATTTT.